This T cell receptor (beta chain) was captured by sequencing in a study of blood T cells in healthy people across ages. The second PCR ran about 6 to 11 cycles with a sample-barcoded 5' primer and J-beta primers. A single record per CDR3 protein comes from TCRdb applying MiXCR to the 5' RACE reads. The sample shows 760,000 or so distinct CDR3 sequences, approximately 25% of them seen only once. These sequences were also reported in another study, on T cells of mothers and their children.

Material for sequencing was blood. The TCR was taken from a boy aged 10-17 years in good health.

CDR3 amino acids: CASTPESSYEQYF. CDR3 DNA sequence: TGCGCCAGCACCCCCGAGTCCTCCTACGAGCAGTACTTC. V is TRBV5-1 and J is TRBJ2-7; D is undetermined. V dropped 6 bases and J dropped 0 bases, with 10 bases sitting between them. The germline CDR1 and CDR2 sequences are SGHRS and YFSETQ. The CDR3 sequence is 13 residues long.